This TCR beta chain stems from a study of blood T cells in healthy people across ages. Through a sample-barcoded 5' primer and a J-beta primer mix, a second PCR was run for roughly 7 to 12 cycles. TCRdb re-derived calls from the 5' RACE reads in MiXCR, one entry per CDR3 protein. The table shows about 1 million distinct CDR3 sequences, with under 45% occurring only once. The CDR3 extends over 15 amino acids. CDR1 is MGHRA and CDR2 is YSYEKL in the germline V gene. Trimming removed 0 bases from V and 4 bases from J, with 7 bases in between. The receptor was isolated from a woman in her sixties in good health. The sample taken for sequencing was blood. The rearrangement uses TRBV4-1 and TRBJ2-6; D gene unclear. CDR3: CASSQDQGGANVLTF. The CDR3 DNA is TGCGCCAGCAGCCAAGATCAAGGGGGGGCCAACGTCCTGACTTTC.